This TCR beta chain stems from a study of T cells in Graves' hyperthyroidism and ophthalmopathy. From RNA transcripts, TCR beta CDR3 regions were amplified. Researchers ran a first-round RT-PCR on the TCR CDR3 using the HTBI primer set. TCRdb re-called the multiplex PCR reads through MiXCR, storing one row per CDR3 protein. The sample holds about 540,000 distinct CDR3 sequences, about 43% seen once. The CDR3 is made up of 13 amino acids. The V end lost 4 bases, the J end lost 1 base, and 5 bases lay between the germline ends. CDR1 is LGHNA and CDR2 is YNFKEQ in the germline V gene. The sample holds a few counts of this clonotype. Thyroid ultrasound, orbital computed tomography, clinical symptoms, and serum thyroxine and TRAb underpinned diagnoses.

The chain employs TRBV4-2 and TRBJ2-1; no clear D gene. This receptor was taken from a woman between 18 and 30 years old with Graves' hyperthyroidism. Sequencing was done on a sample of peripheral blood or thyroid tissue (not recorded which). This chain's CDR3 is CASSPRSYNEQFF. The DNA for the CDR3 is TGTGCCAGCAGCCCTCGTTCCTACAATGAGCAGTTCTTC.